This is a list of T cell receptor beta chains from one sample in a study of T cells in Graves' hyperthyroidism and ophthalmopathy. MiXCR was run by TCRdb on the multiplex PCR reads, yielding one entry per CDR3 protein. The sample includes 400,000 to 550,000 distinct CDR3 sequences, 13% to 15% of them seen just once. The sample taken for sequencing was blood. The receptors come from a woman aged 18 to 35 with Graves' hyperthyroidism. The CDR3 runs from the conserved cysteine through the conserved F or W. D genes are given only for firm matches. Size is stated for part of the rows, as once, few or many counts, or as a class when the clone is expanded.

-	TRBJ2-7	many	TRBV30	TGTGCCTGGAGTGTGGGCAGGGGAGAGCAGTACTTC	CAWSVGRGEQYF
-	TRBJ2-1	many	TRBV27	TGTGCCAGCGGGGATGAGCAGTTCTTC	CASGDEQFF
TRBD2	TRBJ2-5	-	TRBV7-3	TGTGCCAGCAGCCGACTAGCCGAGGAGACCCAGTACTTC	CASSRLAEETQYF
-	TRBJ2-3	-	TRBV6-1	TGTGCCAGCAGTTACTCTCGGCGGGGAACAGATACGCAGTATTTT	CASSYSRRGTDTQYF
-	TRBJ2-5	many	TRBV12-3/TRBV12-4	TGTGCCAGCAGTTTACGTCAGGGGCTGTCGGAGACCCAGTACTTC	CASSLRQGLSETQYF
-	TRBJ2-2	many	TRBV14	TGTGCCAGCAGCCAAGTTAGGACTACGAACACCGGGGAGCTGTTTTTT	CASSQVRTTNTGELFF
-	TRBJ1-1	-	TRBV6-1	TGTGTCAGCAGTGAAGGGCAGAACCAAGCTTTCTTT	CVSSEGQNQAFF
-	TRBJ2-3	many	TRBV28	TGTGCCAGCAGTTTAGGTGTTAGCGGCACAGATACGCAGTATTTT	CASSLGVSGTDTQYF
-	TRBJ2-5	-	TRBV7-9	TGTGCCAGCAGCTTAAGGCCAAGCAGGGAGACCCAGCACTTC	CASSLRPSRETQHF
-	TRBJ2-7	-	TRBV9	TGTGCCAGCAGCGTAGAATCCTTGGGAAGCGAGCAGTACTTC	CASSVESLGSEQYF
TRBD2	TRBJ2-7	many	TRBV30	TGTGCCTGGAGTGGGGGACTAGAGAACTACGAGCAGTACTTC	CAWSGGLENYEQYF
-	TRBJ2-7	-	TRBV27	TGTGCCAGCAGTCCCCTCGGACAGGGAGGGACTAGGTCCTACGAGCAGTACTTC	CASSPLGQGGTRSYEQYF
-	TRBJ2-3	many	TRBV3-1	TGTGCCAGCAGCCATGATTCTATCACAGATACGCAGTATTTT	CASSHDSITDTQYF
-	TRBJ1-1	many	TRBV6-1	TGTGCCAGCAGCTCTAACCCCTTGGTCACTGAAGCTTTCTTT	CASSSNPLVTEAFF
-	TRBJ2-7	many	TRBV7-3	TGTGCCAGCAGCGCCAGGGGGGAAAGCGAGCAGTACTTC	CASSARGESEQYF
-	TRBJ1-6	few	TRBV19	TGTGCCAGTAGTCGAAGCCTGGGGAAGAATTCACCCCTCCACTTT	CASSRSLGKNSPLHF
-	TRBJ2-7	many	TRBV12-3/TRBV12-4	TGTGCCAGCAGTTTCGTAGCTAACTACGAGCAGTACTTC	CASSFVANYEQYF
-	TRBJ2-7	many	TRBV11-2	TGTGCCAGCAGCGATCAGACGGAGTCCTACGAGCAGTACTTC	CASSDQTESYEQYF
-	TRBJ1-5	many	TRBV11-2	TGTGCCAGCAGCTTCAGGGGCCGGTTTGACAATCAGCCCCAGCATTTT	CASSFRGRFDNQPQHF
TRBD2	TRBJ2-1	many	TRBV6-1	TGTGCCAGCAGACCCGGGACTAGCGGGCGCTCCTACAATGAGCAGTTCTTC	CASRPGTSGRSYNEQFF
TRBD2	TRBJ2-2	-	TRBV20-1	TGCAGTGCTAGAGACACTAGCGCGAACACCGGGGAGCTGTTTTTT	CSARDTSANTGELFF
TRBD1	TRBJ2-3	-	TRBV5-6	TGTGCCAGCAGTACCGGGACAGGGGCCACAGATACGCAGTATTTT	CASSTGTGATDTQYF
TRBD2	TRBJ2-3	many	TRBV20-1	TGCAGTGCTAGAGATCGGAGCGGGAGTATCTCAGATACGCAGTATTTT	CSARDRSGSISDTQYF
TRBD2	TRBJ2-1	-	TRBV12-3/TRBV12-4	TGTGCCAGCCTAACACTAGCGGACTCCTACAATGAGCAGTTCTTC	CASLTLADSYNEQFF
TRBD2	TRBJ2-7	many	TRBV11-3	TGTGCCAGCAAAGCCGGGACTAGCTACTACGAGCAGTACTTC	CASKAGTSYYEQYF
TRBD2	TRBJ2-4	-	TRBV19	TGTGCTACCGGGACTAGCGGGACCAACATTCGGTACTTC	CATGTSGTNIRYF
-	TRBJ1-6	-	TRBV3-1	TGTGCCAGCAGCCAAGATGGGCGAGAACCCCTCCACTTT	CASSQDGREPLHF
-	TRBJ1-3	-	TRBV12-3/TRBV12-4	TGTGCCAGCAGTTTAGGGACAACTGGAAACACCATATATTTT	CASSLGTTGNTIYF
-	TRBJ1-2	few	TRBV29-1	TGCAGCGTTGGTGGAGGTCAGAGCTATGGCTACACCTTC	CSVGGGQSYGYTF
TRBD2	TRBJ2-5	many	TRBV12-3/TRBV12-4	TGTGCCAGCGGGCCGGGGGGTCGCGAGACCCAGTACTTC	CASGPGGRETQYF
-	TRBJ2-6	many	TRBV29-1	TGCAGCGTGGGGGGAGAATCTGGGGCCAACGTCCTGACTTTC	CSVGGESGANVLTF
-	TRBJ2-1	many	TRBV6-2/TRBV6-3	TGTGCCATCGCCAGCGTCCTCTCCTACAATGAGCAGTTCTTC	CAIASVLSYNEQFF
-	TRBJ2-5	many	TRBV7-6	TGTGCCAGCAGCTTCGGGGCGGGATTAGAGACCCAGTACTTC	CASSFGAGLETQYF
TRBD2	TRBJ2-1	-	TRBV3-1	TGTGCCAGCAGCTACATAGCGGGAACCTACAATGAGCAGTTCTTC	CASSYIAGTYNEQFF
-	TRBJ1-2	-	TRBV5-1	TGCGCCAGCAGCTTGCGAGGAGAGTATGGCTACACCTTC	CASSLRGEYGYTF
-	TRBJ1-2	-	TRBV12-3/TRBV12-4	TGTGCCAGCAGTTTAGTGAGCCCCACCCACCCATATGGCTACACCTTC	CASSLVSPTHPYGYTF
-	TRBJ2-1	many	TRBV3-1	TGTGCCAGCAGCCAAATATCAGGAGGGCCACACAATGAGCAGTTCTTC	CASSQISGGPHNEQFF
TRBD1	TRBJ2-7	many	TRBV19	TGTGCCAGTAGTATACGACAGGGGGAAGGGTACGAGCAGTACTTC	CASSIRQGEGYEQYF
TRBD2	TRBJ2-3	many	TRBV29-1	TGCAGCGTTGAAGAACTAGCGGGGTACACAGATACGCAGTATTTT	CSVEELAGYTDTQYF
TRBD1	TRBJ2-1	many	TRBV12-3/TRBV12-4	TGTGCCAGCAGTTTACCGGGGGCAGGGGGCGGGGATGAGCAGTTCTTC	CASSLPGAGGGDEQFF
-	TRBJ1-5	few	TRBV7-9	TGTGCCAGCAGCTTAGTAGGGGGAATAGGGCAGCCCCAGCATTTT	CASSLVGGIGQPQHF
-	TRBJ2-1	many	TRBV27	TGTGCCAGCAGCCCCGCATGGAACAATGAGCAGTTCTTC	CASSPAWNNEQFF
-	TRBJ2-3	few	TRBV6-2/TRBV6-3	TGTGCCAGCAGTTACGGGCAGGTTACGGGAGATACGCAGTATTTT	CASSYGQVTGDTQYF
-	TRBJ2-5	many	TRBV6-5	TGTGCCAGCAGTTACTCGAGGACAGCCTACGGAGAAGAGACCCAGTACTTC	CASSYSRTAYGEETQYF
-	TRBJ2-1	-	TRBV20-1	TGCAGTGCAGCGGATGGCGGGAAAGCCCTGGATGAGCAGTTCTTC	CSAADGGKALDEQFF
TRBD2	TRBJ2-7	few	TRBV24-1	TGTGCCACCAGTTCGGGCATGGGACGGGACGGGGGGGAGCAGTACTTC	CATSSGMGRDGGEQYF
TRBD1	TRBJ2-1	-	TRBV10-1	TGCGCCAGCAGTGAAATTGAGGGACAGGGCTTTTCCGGTGAGCAGTTCTTC	CASSEIEGQGFSGEQFF
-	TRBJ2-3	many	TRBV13	TGTGCCAGCAGCTTGAGGATTGGCACAGATACGCAGTATTTT	CASSLRIGTDTQYF
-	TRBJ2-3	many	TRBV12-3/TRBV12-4	TGTGCCAGCAGTGGATATGGGGTGGGTCTCACAGATACGCAGTATTTT	CASSGYGVGLTDTQYF
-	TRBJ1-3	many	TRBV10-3	TGTGCCATCAGTGAGTCGAGTGGGAGTACAGACTACTCTGGAAACACCATATATTTT	CAISESSGSTDYSGNTIYF
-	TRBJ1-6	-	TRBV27	TGTGCCAGCAGTCCGGCAGGGCCTAGTTCACCCCTCCACTTT	CASSPAGPSSPLHF
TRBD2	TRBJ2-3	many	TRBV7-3	TGTGCCAGCAGCCCTGGGGCTAGCGGGAGTCTGTCTTCAGATACGCAGTATTTT	CASSPGASGSLSSDTQYF
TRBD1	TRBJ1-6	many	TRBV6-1	TGTGCCAGCAGCCGGGACAGGGGAAATTCACCCCTCCACTTT	CASSRDRGNSPLHF
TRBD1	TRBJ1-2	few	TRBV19	TGTGCCAGTACCAACTCGTGGACAGGGACCTATGGCTACACCTTC	CASTNSWTGTYGYTF
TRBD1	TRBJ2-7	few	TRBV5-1	TGCGCCAGCAGCCTTACGGACAGGGCTACTATCTACGAGCAGTACTTC	CASSLTDRATIYEQYF
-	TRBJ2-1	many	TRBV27	TGTGCCAGCAGTTTCCGGGGCTGGTACAATGAGCAGTTCTTC	CASSFRGWYNEQFF